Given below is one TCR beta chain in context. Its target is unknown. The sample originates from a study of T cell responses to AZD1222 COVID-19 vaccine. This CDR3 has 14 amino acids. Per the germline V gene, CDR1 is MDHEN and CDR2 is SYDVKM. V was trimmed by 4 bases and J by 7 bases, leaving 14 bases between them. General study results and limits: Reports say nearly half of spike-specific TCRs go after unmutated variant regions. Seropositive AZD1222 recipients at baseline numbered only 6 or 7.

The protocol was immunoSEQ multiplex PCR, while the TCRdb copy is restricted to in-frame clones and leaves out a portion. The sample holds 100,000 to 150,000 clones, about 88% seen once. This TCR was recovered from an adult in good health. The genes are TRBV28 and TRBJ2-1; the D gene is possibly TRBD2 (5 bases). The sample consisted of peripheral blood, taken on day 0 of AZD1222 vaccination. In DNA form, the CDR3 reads TGTGCCAGCAGTTCCCGGACTTTTTTAAATGAGCAGTTCTTC. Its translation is CASSSRTFLNEQFF.